Sequencing of this TCR beta chain was carried out in a study of OX40 agonist ivuxolimab in advanced cancers. Overall study: Every 2 weeks, ivuxolimab was infused into the patients intravenously at between 0.01 and 10 mg/kg.

CDR1 is SGDLS and CDR2 is YYNGEE in the germline V gene. The CDR3 has 12 residues. J lost 8 bases, V lost 3 bases, and 3 bases had no gene match. Assay: immunoSEQ multiplex PCR; the TCRdb copy retains only in-frame clones and omits some. The table records 20,000 to 25,000 clones, approximately 90% of them present only once. This clone was observed a handful of times. The J gene is TRBJ1-2, the V gene TRBV9, with 8 bases that match TRBD1. The receptor was derived from an adult with an advanced solid tumor such as melanoma, head and neck, liver or kidney cancer. Sequenced here: CD4+ or CD8+ T cells sorted from blood, sampled in a trial of the OX40 agonist ivuxolimab. The CDR3: CASSGTGYGYTF. The CDR3 DNA reads as TGTGCCAGCAGCGGGACAGGGTACGGCTACACCTTC.